Here is one T cell receptor beta chain with its context. The data were taken from a study of radiation and T cells in renal cell carcinoma. TCRdb's table, derived via immunoSEQ multiplex PCR, lists solely in-frame clones and lacks some. The sample includes roughly 80,000 clones, approximately 87% of them seen just once. Time point specified: blood 4 weeks post-SBRT, at nephrectomy. Treatment of the sample: 15 Gy SBRT to primary tumor, nephrectomy 4 weeks later. Clear cell pathology was present in this patient's renal cell carcinoma. The CDR3 extends over 15 amino acids. V shed 8 bases and J shed 3 bases, with 19 bases lying between them. Germline V gives CDR1 ENHRY, CDR2 SYGVKD.

This material consisted of blood, taken from a patient whose treatment included radiotherapy and nephrectomy. This sequence was found in an older woman with renal cell carcinoma. This chain connects TRBV10-3 to TRBJ1-1, with D possibly being TRBD1 (5 bases). For the CDR3, the DNA is TGTGCCATCCGAAAAAAGGGTGAAGGGGACACTGAAGCTTTCTTT. This codes for CAIRKKGEGDTEAFF.